Below, 27 T cell receptor beta chains from the same sample are listed, as sequenced in a study of blood T cell repertoires in COVID-19. Here immunoSEQ multiplex PCR was the method, and the copy in TCRdb shows in-frame clones only, minus some. Of under 75,000 clones listed, about 90% are singletons. Sequenced input: peripheral blood. All receptors derive from a man aged 60-69 years with active COVID-19.

The genes are TRBV5-1 and TRBJ1-1; D uncertain. The CDR3 runs to 14 residues. The V and J ends lost 4 bases and 2 bases respectively, with 12 bases between them. Germline-derived CDR1 and CDR2 are SGHRS and YFSETQ. CDR3 sequence: CASSPPSGNTEAFF. The DNA of the CDR3 is TGCGCCAGCAGCCCTCCCAGTGGCAACACTGAAGCTTTCTTT.

CDR3 amino acids: CAISESSGIETQYF. The CDR3 coding sequence is TGTGCCATCAGTGAGTCTTCAGGGATAGAGACCCAGTACTTC. The chain has TRBV10-3 and TRBJ2-5; D perhaps matches TRBD1 (5 bases). The CDR3 covers 14 residues. Germline loops: CDR1 ENHRY, CDR2 SYGVKD. V was trimmed by 0 bases and J by 4 bases, leaving 9 bases between them.

The DNA for the CDR3 is TGTGCCAGCAGCCAAGAGATCAGGGTTACTAGCACAGATACGCAGTATTTT. Protein: CASSQEIRVTSTDTQYF. The V and J genes are TRBV4-2 and TRBJ2-3, with a possible D match to TRBD1 (5 bases). In germline, CDR1 is LGHNA, CDR2 YNFKEQ. The CDR3 covers 17 residues. Deletions cut 0 bases from V and 0 bases from J, with 13 bases between.

The rearrangement uses TRBV29-1 and TRBJ1-2; weak D call: TRBD1 (6 bases). Trimming shortened V by 4 bases and J by 6 bases, and 15 bases separated the two germline ends. CDR1 and CDR2 (germline): SQVTM, ANQGSEA. The CDR3 is 13 residues long. The CDR3, as DNA: TGCAGCGTTGCACCCGGACAGTCAAATGGCTACACCTTC. This encodes CSVAPGQSNGYTF. The variable domain in full, with the rest retrieved from reference TRBV29-1 and TRBJ1-2, is SAVISQKPSRDICQRGTSLTIQCQVDSQVTMMFWYRQQPGQSLTLIATANQGSEATYESGFVIDKFPISRPNLTFSTLTVSNMSPEDSSIYLCSVAPGQSNGYTFGSGTRLTVV.

This rearrangement joins TRBV4-1 to TRBJ2-7, with 8 bases that match TRBD1. Germline lookup yields CDR1 MGHRA and CDR2 YSYEKL. The CDR3 has 14 residues. In DNA, the CDR3 is TGCGAGGGACAGGTCGCCCTAAACGACTACGAGCAGTACTTC. Translated: CEGQVALNDYEQYF.

The chain carries TRBV28 and TRBJ1-2; D uncertain. V was clipped by 5 bases and J by 4 bases, with 5 bases between them. Germline V gives CDR1 MDHEN, CDR2 SYDVKM. The CDR3 spans 11 residues. The CDR3 DNA is TGTGCCAGCAGTGGGCTCTATGGCTACACCTTC. This translates into CASSGLYGYTF.

As for this clone: The junction and the germline gene differ at one end; a read error may be behind it. The V and J genes are TRBV27 and TRBJ2-3, with D possibly TRBD2 on 6 matching bases. Germline values: CDR1 MNHEY, CDR2 SMNVEV (reference sequence). The CDR3 is 15 amino acids. DNA for the CDR3: TGTGCCAGCAGCTTATGGGGGGAGAGGGCAGATACGCAGTATTTT. Its translation is CASSLWGERADTQYF.

This clone came up a few times. Additional DNA sequences in this sample encode the identical CDR3. V gene TRBV9 combines with J gene TRBJ1-5; the D gene is possibly TRBD1 (6 bases). Trimming stripped 0 bases from V and 3 bases from J, with 10 bases between. The CDR3 has 15 residues. The germline CDR1 and CDR2 sequences are SGDLS and YYNGEE. CDR3 region: CASSVDGGDNQPQHF. DNA of the CDR3: TGTGCCAGCAGCGTAGATGGGGGCGACAATCAGCCCCAGCATTTT.

This clone has just a few counts. This chain joins TRBV7-8 and TRBJ2-3, with D hard to call. The CDR3 runs to 15 residues. The V gene's germline CDR1 is SGHVS and CDR2 FQNEAQ. The ends were cut back, 1 base at V and 9 bases at J, with 17 bases in the middle. The CDR3 DNA reads TGTGCCAGCAGCTTAGTAGTAGCTGGCCACAAAACGCAGTATTTT. Its translation: CASSLVVAGHKTQYF. Supplemented by reference TRBV7-8 and TRBJ2-3, the full variable domain reads GAGVSQSPRYKVAKRGQDVALRCDPISGHVSLFWYQQALGQGPEFLTYFQNEAQLDKSGLPSDRFFAERPEGSVSTLKIQRTQQEDSAVYLCASSLVVAGHKTQYFGPGTRLTVL.

The count of this clone is one. The V call is TRBV28, the J call TRBJ1-5; 9 nucleotides align to TRBD1. CDR1 MDHEN and CDR2 SYDVKM come from the germline V gene. CDR3 length equals 16 residues. The V gene end was trimmed by 1 base and the J gene end by 4 bases; junction bases not matched to a gene: 5. CDR3 bases: TGTGCCAGCAGTTTATTTGGTGGGACAGGGAATCAGCCCCAGCATTTT. Translated, it gives CASSLFGGTGNQPQHF.

The chain employs TRBV6-5 and TRBJ1-2, with D possibly TRBD1 on 6 matching bases. This CDR3 region has 13 residues. CDR1 and CDR2 (germline): MNHEY, SVGAGI. The germline V and J ends were trimmed by 5 bases and 5 bases, with 12 bases remaining between them. The CDR3 is CASSNGGWYGYTF. CDR3 coding DNA: TGTGCCAGCAGTAATGGGGGCTGGTATGGCTACACCTTC.

The V and J genes are TRBV6-5 and TRBJ1-2; TRBD1 aligns across 7 bases. The CDR3 extends over 13 amino acids. Trimming at V came to 8 bases and at J to 12 bases, leaving 15 bases not matched to a gene. Germline V gene data show CDR1 as MNHEY and CDR2 as SVGAGI. CDR3 sequence reads: CASRETGFEGNTF. In nucleotides, the CDR3 is TGTGCCAGCCGCGAGACAGGGTTTGAGGGAAACACCTTC.

V gene TRBV2 combines with J gene TRBJ1-1, with a tentative D call TRBD1 (5 bases). V was cut by 8 bases and J by 4 bases, with 14 bases left in between. This CDR3 has 13 amino acids. CDR1 is SNHLY and CDR2 is FYNNEI in the germline V gene. CDR3 sequence: CASLNGRGTEAFF. The CDR3 DNA is TGTGCCAGCTTAAACGGAAGGGGCACTGAAGCTTTCTTT. Full variable domain (remainder filled in from reference TRBV2 and TRBJ1-1): EPEVTQTPSHQVTQMGQEVILRCVPISNHLYFYWYRQILGQKVEFLVSFYNNEISEKSEIFDDQFSVERPDGSNFTLKIRSTKLEDSAMYFCASLNGRGTEAFFGQGTRLTVV.

The V and J genes are TRBV11-2 and TRBJ2-1, with 7 bases that match TRBD2. The CDR3 extends over 15 amino acids. Germline loops: CDR1 SGHAT, CDR2 FQNNGV. Trimming at V came to 0 bases and at J to 5 bases, leaving 4 bases not matched to a gene. Written as DNA, the CDR3 is TGTGCCAGCAGCTTAGATGGGACTATCCACAATGAGCAGTTCTTC. It codes for CASSLDGTIHNEQFF.

The chain carries TRBV6-5 and TRBJ2-7, with no clear D. Per the germline V gene, CDR1 is MNHEY and CDR2 is SVGAGI. This CDR3 spans 13 amino acids. V lost 6 bases and J lost 5, with 14 bases in between. CDR3 DNA: TGTGCCAGCAGGGCCCTAGGTAGCCACGAGCAGTACTTC. It encodes CASRALGSHEQYF.

This sequence joins TRBV5-4 and TRBJ1-4, with a tentative D call TRBD1 (5 bases). The V end lost 1 base, the J end lost 4 bases, and 11 bases lay between the germline ends. CDR3 length equals 15 residues. Germline CDR1 SGHNT, CDR2 YYREEE (reference sequence). CDR3 region: CASSLKGVINEKLFF. Here the CDR3 DNA reads TGTGCCAGCAGCTTGAAAGGGGTTATTAATGAAAAACTGTTTTTT. Drawing the rest from reference TRBV5-4 and TRBJ1-4, the complete variable domain is ETGVTQSPTHLIKTRGQQVTLRCSSQSGHNTVSWYQQALGQGPQFIFQYYREEENGRGNFPPRFSGLQFPNYSSELNVNALELDDSALYLCASSLKGVINEKLFFGSGTQLSVL.

The rearrangement links TRBV28 to TRBJ2-7, with D possibly TRBD1 on 6 matching bases. Germline CDR1 and CDR2: MDHEN and SYDVKM. V was pared by 4 bases and J by 4 bases, with 11 bases between. The CDR3 extends over 13 amino acids. CDR3 loop: CASSSPGVYEQYF. Written as DNA, the CDR3 is TGTGCCAGCAGTTCCCCAGGGGTTTACGAGCAGTACTTC.

The V and J genes are TRBV30 and TRBJ2-4; TRBD1 is a possible D gene (6 bases). The length of the CDR3 is 12 residues. The germline V gene has CDR1 GTSNPN and CDR2 SVGIG (reference sequence). V was cut by 4 bases and J by 13 bases, with 17 bases left in between. CDR3 residues: CAWTSGIDRQYF. The CDR3 region has the DNA TGTGCCTGGACTTCCGGCATTGACAGGCAGTACTTC.

In DNA form, the CDR3 reads TGCGCCAGCAGCCAAGACTGGAGCACCGGGGAGCTGTTTTTT. Its protein is CASSQDWSTGELFF. V is TRBV4-3 and J is TRBJ2-2; no firm D call. V lost 0 bases and J lost 4, with 6 bases in between. The CDR3 length is 14 residues. Germline V lookup: CDR1 LGHNA, CDR2 YSLEER.

V is TRBV3-1 (or the pseudogene TRBV3-2) and J is TRBJ1-2, with a weak D call TRBD1 (5 bases). Per germline, CDR1 LGHDT and CDR2 YNNKEL (reference sequence). CDR3 length equals 14 residues. Deletions cut 1 base from V and 5 bases from J, with 11 bases between. DNA for the CDR3: TGTGCCAGCAGCCAAGTCGGTGGGGCGTATGGCTACACCTTC. Amino acids: CASSQVGGAYGYTF.

The chain recombines TRBV5-1 with TRBJ2-7; no clear D. The V gene's germline CDR1 is SGHRS and CDR2 YFSETQ. The CDR3 is 15 residues long. Trimming removed 0 bases from V and 4 bases from J, with 14 bases in between. The CDR3 is CASSLASQTLYEQYF. The CDR3, as DNA: TGCGCCAGCAGCTTGGCCTCACAGACCCTATACGAGCAGTACTTC. The full variable domain, with the rest looked up from reference TRBV5-1 and TRBJ2-7, is KAGVTQTPRYLIKTRGQQVTLSCSPISGHRSVSWYQQTPGQGLQFLFEYFSETQRNKGNFPGRFSGRQFSNSRSEMNVSTLELGDSALYLCASSLASQTLYEQYFGPGTRLTVT.

The chain recombines TRBV28 with TRBJ2-7; 9 nucleotides agree with TRBD2. V was clipped by 6 bases and J by 0 bases; unmatched bases: 6. CDR1 is MDHEN and CDR2 is SYDVKM in the germline V gene. There are 15 residues in the CDR3. For the CDR3, the DNA is TGTGCCAGCAGCGAAAGCGGGAGGAGCTCCTACGAGCAGTACTTC. This codes for CASSESGRSSYEQYF.

The V and J genes are TRBV4-2 and TRBJ1-1, with TRBD1 identical over 8 bases. Per germline, CDR1 LGHNA and CDR2 YNFKEQ. J was trimmed by 13 bases and V by 0 bases; bases with no gene match: 13. The CDR3 has 15 amino acids. In nucleotides, the CDR3 is TGTGCCAGCAGCCAAGAGTCGGGACAGGCGCCGCATTTTTTCTTT. Amino acids: CASSQESGQAPHFFF.

The CDR3 sequence: CASSWDPGYEQYF. The CDR3 DNA sequence: TGTGCCAGCAGTTGGGATCCGGGGTACGAGCAGTACTTC. This chain joins TRBV6-5 and TRBJ2-7; tentatively, D is TRBD2 (5 bases). CDR1 and CDR2 from the germline V gene are MNHEY and SVGAGI. V lost 4 bases and J lost 4, with 11 bases in between. The CDR3 is made up of 13 amino acids.

The chain is built from TRBV12-5 and TRBJ2-3, with TRBD2 as a possible D gene (5 bases). The CDR3 consists of 15 residues. V was cut by 0 bases and J by 0 bases, with 7 bases left in between. Germline CDR1 and CDR2: LGHNT and FRNRAP. CDR3 in DNA: TGTGCTAGTGGTTTGGTACTAGAGAGCACAGATACGCAGTATTTT. As protein: CASGLVLESTDTQYF. The full variable domain, with the rest looked up from reference TRBV12-5 and TRBJ2-3, is DARVTQTPRHKVTEMGQEVTMRCQPILGHNTVFWYRQTMMQGLELLAYFRNRAPLDDSGMPKDRFSAEMPDATLATLKIQPSEPRDSAVYFCASGLVLESTDTQYFGPGTRLTVL.

This clone was seen more than once but under ten times. V is TRBV10-3 and J is TRBJ1-5; TRBD1 agrees at 9 bases. Germline values: CDR1 ENHRY, CDR2 SYGVKD. This CDR3 has 14 amino acids. V lost 6 bases to trimming and J lost 5 bases; unmatched junction nucleotides: 5. CDR3: CAIRGGQGDQPQHF. The CDR3 DNA reads as TGTGCCATCAGGGGGGGACAGGGCGATCAGCCCCAGCATTTT.

The J gene is TRBJ1-4, the V gene TRBV5-1; TRBD1 aligns across 8 bases. Per the germline V gene, CDR1 is SGHRS and CDR2 is YFSETQ. The CDR3 extends over 17 amino acids. The V and J ends lost 0 bases and 6 bases, in that order; junction bases with no gene match: 10. CDR3 sequence: CASSLVGRQGRDEKLFF. DNA for the CDR3: TGCGCCAGCAGCTTGGTTGGACGACAGGGGCGGGATGAAAAACTGTTTTTT.